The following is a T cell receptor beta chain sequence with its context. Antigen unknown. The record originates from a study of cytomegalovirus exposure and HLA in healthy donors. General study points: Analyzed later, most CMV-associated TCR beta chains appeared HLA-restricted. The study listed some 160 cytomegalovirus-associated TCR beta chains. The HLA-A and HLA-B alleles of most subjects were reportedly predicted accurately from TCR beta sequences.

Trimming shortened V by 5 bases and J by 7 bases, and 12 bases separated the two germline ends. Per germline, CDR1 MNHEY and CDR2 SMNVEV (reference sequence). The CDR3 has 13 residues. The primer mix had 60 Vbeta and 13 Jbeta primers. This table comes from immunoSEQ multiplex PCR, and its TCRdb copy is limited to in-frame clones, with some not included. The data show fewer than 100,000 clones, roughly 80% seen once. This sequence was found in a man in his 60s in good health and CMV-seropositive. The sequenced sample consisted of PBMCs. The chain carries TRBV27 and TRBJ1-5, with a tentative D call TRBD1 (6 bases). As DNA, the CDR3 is TGTGCCAGCAGTCCCGGGGGGGGCCAGCCCCAGCATTTT. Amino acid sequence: CASSPGGGQPQHF.